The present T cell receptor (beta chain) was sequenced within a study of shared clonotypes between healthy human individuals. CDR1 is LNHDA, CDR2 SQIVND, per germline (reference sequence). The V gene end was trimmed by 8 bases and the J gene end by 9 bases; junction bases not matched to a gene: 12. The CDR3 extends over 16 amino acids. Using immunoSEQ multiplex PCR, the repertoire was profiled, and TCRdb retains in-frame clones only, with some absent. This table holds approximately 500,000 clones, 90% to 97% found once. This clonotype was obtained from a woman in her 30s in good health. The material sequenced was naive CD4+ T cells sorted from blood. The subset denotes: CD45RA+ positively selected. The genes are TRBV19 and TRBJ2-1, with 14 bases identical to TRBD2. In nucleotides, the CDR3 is TGTGCCAGTCGAACGCCGGGACTAGCGGGAGCGGGTGAGCAGTTCTTC. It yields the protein CASRTPGLAGAGEQFF.